These 10 T cell receptor beta chains were sequenced from one sample in a study of blood T cell repertoires in COVID-19. The assay was immunoSEQ multiplex PCR, and TCRdb's table has in-frame clones only and misses some. Of a few hundred thousand clones in the sample, roughly 84% were seen once. The specimen was peripheral blood. All receptors come from a man between 50 and 59 years old with COVID-19, enrolled during active disease.

The V call is TRBV7-2, the J call TRBJ2-7, with D possibly TRBD1 on 6 matching bases. The V end was cut by 2 bases, the J end by 7 bases, with 12 bases between. The CDR3 consists of 13 residues. CDR1 and CDR2 from the germline V gene are SGHTA and FQGNSA. CDR3: CASSLLAGEEQYF. For the CDR3, the DNA is TGTGCCAGCAGCTTACTGGCAGGGGAAGAGCAGTACTTC.

The chain combines TRBV5-6 with TRBJ1-2; the D is unclear. Germline assignment: CDR1 SGHDT and CDR2 YYEEEE. Trimming left V 6 bases short and J 2 bases short, with 14 bases between. The CDR3 is 14 residues long. This CDR3 is CASIPGGINYGYTF. In DNA, the CDR3 is TGTGCCAGCATCCCAGGAGGGATCAACTATGGCTACACCTTC.

The chain links TRBV7-9 to TRBJ2-1, with TRBD1 matching 8 bases. The V and J ends lost 6 bases and 2 bases, in that order; junction bases with no gene match: 9. The germline gives CDR1 SEHNR, CDR2 FQNEAQ (reference sequence). This CDR3 has 16 amino acids. The DNA for the CDR3 is TGTGCCAGCAGATTCCCCACAGGGGGAACCTACAATGAGCAGTTCTTC. Translation gives CASRFPTGGTYNEQFF.

The chain joins TRBV15 to TRBJ2-5; D possibly corresponds to TRBD1 (6 bases). This CDR3 is built from 14 residues. With 5 bases removed from V and 2 bases from J, the gap between germline ends came to 12 bases. Per the germline V gene, CDR1 is LNHNV and CDR2 is YYDKDF (reference sequence). The CDR3 loop is CATSAGAGQETQYF. CDR3 DNA: TGTGCCACCAGCGCAGGGGCGGGTCAAGAGACCCAGTACTTC.

The chain couples TRBV30 to TRBJ1-6; 10 nucleotides agree with TRBD1. The CDR3 has 14 amino acids. Losses at the gene ends were 6 bases for V and 10 bases for J; bases not matched to a gene: 9. Looked up from germline, CDR1 is GTSNPN and CDR2 is SVGIG (reference sequence). Written as DNA, the CDR3 is TGTGCCTGTGCCCCCGGGACAGGGGTGTCACCCCTCCACTTT. Translated: CACAPGTGVSPLHF.

This chain links TRBV2 with TRBJ2-1; D perhaps matches TRBD2 (5 bases). Trimming removed 5 bases from V and 12 bases from J, with 20 bases in between. Germline V CDR1 and CDR2: SNHLY, FYNNEI. The CDR3 length is 14 residues. The CDR3, as DNA: TGTGCCAGCAGTACTACCGGGATCCCAAGTGGGCAGTTCTTC. Protein product: CASSTTGIPSGQFF.

The J gene is TRBJ2-1, the V gene TRBV27, with TRBD1 identical over 9 bases. Germline loops: CDR1 MNHEY, CDR2 SMNVEV (reference sequence). The CDR3 length is 14 residues. After removal of 4 bases from V and 10 bases from J, the junction contained 8 bases not matched to a gene. The CDR3 reads CASSSGDRDREQFF. The CDR3 DNA follows: TGTGCCAGCAGTTCGGGGGACAGGGACCGGGAGCAGTTCTTC.

The rearrangement joins TRBV9 to TRBJ2-7; 13 bases fit TRBD2. Germline V gene data show CDR1 as SGDLS and CDR2 as YYNGEE. V dropped 3 bases and J dropped 4; count of bases not matched to a gene: 7. The CDR3 has 16 residues. The CDR3 spells CASSGPLAGGRYEQYF. The CDR3 DNA reads TGTGCCAGCAGCGGACCACTAGCGGGAGGGAGATACGAGCAGTACTTC.

The CDR3 DNA is TGTGCCATCAGTGAGTCCACCGGGACAGTCACCTACGAGCAGTACTTC. Its translation: CAISESTGTVTYEQYF. The gene calls are TRBV10-3 and TRBJ2-7; 7 positions match TRBD1. Per the germline V gene, CDR1 is ENHRY and CDR2 is SYGVKD. Unmatched junction bases numbered 7, after V lost 0 bases and J lost 2 bases. The CDR3 totals 16 residues.

This rearrangement joins TRBV7-3 to TRBJ2-7, with 12 bases fitting TRBD2. The germline gives CDR1 SGHTA, CDR2 FQGTGA. V was clipped by 0 bases and J by 6 bases; unmatched bases: 9. This CDR3 spans 17 amino acids. CDR3 DNA sequence: TGTGCCAGCAGCTTAACCCCGACTAGCGGGAGATATGGCGAGCAGTACTTC. It encodes CASSLTPTSGRYGEQYF.